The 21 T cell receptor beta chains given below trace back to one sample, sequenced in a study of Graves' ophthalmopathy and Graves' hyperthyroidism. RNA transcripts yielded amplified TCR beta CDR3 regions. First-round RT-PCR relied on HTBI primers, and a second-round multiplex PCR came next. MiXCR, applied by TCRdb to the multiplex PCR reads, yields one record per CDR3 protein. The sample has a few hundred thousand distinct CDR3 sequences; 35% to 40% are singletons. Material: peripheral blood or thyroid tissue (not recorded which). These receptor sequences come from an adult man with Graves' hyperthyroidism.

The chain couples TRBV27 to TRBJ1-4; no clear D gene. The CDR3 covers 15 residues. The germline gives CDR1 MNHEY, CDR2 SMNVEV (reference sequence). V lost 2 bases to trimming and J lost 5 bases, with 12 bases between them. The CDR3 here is CASSLRGSSNEKLFF. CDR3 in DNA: TGTGCCAGCAGTTTACGAGGCTCTTCAAATGAAAAACTGTTTTTT.

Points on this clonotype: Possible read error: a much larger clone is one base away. The CDR3 DNA reads as TGTGCCAGCAGAATAGCGGGGGCCTTACAAGAGACCCGGTACTTC. It yields the protein CASRIAGALQETRYF. The rearrangement joins TRBV2 to TRBJ2-5, with 9 bases matching TRBD2. The germline gives CDR1 SNHLY, CDR2 FYNNEI. This CDR3 has 15 residues.

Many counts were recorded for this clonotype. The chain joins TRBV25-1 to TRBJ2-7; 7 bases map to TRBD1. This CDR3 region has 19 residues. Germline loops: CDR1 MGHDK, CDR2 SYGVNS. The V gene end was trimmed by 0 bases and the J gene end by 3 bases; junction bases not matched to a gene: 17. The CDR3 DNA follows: TGTGCCAGCAGTGAATATCTCAATCGGGCGGAGACAGGGTTCTACGAGCAGTACTTC. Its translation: CASSEYLNRAETGFYEQYF.

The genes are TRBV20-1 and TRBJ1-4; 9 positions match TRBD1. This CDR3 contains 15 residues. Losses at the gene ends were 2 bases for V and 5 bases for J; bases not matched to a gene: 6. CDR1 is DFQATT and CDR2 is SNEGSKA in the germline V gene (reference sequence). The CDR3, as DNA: TGCAGTGCTAGACACCTCGGACAGGGGAATGAAAAACTGTTTTTT. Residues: CSARHLGQGNEKLFF.

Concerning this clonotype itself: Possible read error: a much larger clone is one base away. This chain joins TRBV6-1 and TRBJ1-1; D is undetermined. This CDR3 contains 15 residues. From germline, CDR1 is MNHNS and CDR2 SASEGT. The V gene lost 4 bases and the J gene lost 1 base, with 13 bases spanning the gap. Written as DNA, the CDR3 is TGTGCCAGCAGTGCCTGGATTATACGGAACACTGAAGCTTTCTTT. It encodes CASSAWIIRNTEAFF.

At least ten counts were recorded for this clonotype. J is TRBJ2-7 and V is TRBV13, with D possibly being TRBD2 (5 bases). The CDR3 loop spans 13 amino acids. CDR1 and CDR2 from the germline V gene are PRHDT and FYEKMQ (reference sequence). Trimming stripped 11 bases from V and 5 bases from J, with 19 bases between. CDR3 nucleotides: TGTGCCGTCCGGCGAGTTGGACTTGACGAGCAGTACTTC. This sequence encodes CAVRRVGLDEQYF.

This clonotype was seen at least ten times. CDR3 DNA: TGTGCCAGCAGGTCGACAGGGCAGACTGAAGCTTTCTTT. This translates into CASRSTGQTEAFF. The chain uses TRBV6-6 and TRBJ1-1, with 7 nucleotides matching TRBD1. V trimming: 6 bases; J trimming: 5 bases; junction bases outside the gene matches: 6. CDR3 size: 13 residues. The germline V gene encodes CDR1 MNHNY and CDR2 SVGAGI (reference sequence).

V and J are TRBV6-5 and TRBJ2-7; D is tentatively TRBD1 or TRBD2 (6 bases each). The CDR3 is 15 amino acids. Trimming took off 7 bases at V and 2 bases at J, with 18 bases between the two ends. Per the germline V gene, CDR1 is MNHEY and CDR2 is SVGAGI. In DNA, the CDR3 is TGTGCCAGCACCCCAGGGCGGGACACAGCCTACGAGCAGTACTTC. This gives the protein CASTPGRDTAYEQYF.

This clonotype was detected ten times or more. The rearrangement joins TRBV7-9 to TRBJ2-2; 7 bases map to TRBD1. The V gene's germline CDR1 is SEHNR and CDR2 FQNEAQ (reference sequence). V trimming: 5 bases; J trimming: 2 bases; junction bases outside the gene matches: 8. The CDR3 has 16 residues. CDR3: CASSQTWTGNTGELFF. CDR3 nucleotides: TGTGCCAGCAGCCAAACCTGGACAGGCAACACCGGGGAGCTGTTTTTT.

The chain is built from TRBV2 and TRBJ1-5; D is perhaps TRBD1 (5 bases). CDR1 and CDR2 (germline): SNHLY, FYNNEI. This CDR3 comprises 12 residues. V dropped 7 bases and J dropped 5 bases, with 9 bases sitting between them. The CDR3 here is CASNGGDQPQHF. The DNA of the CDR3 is TGTGCCAGCAACGGGGGGGATCAGCCCCAGCATTTT.

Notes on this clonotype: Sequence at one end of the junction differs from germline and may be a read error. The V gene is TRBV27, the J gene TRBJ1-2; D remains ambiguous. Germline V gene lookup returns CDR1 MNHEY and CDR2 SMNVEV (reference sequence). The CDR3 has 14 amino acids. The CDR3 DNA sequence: TGTGCCGGCAGTTTGAACCCGGACGTTTTAGGCTACACCTTC. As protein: CAGSLNPDVLGYTF.

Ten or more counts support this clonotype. CDR3 sequence (DNA): TGCAGCGTAAACAGGGGAGAATATGGCTACACCTTC. The encoded protein is CSVNRGEYGYTF. The chain has TRBV29-1 and TRBJ1-2; 7 nucleotides line up with TRBD1. CDR3 size: 12 residues. The junction had 6 bases not matched to a gene; V was cut back by 6 bases and J by 5 bases. The germline CDR1 and CDR2 sequences are SQVTM and ANQGSEA.

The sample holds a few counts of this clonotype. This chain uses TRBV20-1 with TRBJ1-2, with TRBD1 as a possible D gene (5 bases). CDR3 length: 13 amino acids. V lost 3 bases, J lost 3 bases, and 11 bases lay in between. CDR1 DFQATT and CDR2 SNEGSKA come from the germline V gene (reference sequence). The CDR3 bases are TGCAGTGCTAGGCTTACAGGAGACTATGGCTACACCTTC. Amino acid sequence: CSARLTGDYGYTF.

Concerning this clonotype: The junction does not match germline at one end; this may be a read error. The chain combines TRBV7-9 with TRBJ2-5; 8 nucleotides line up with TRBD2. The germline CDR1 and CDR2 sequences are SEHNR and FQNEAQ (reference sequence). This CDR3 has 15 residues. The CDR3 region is CASSHWTGGQETQYF. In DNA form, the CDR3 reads TGCGCCAGCAGCCACTGGACGGGGGGGCAAGAGACCCAGTACTTC.

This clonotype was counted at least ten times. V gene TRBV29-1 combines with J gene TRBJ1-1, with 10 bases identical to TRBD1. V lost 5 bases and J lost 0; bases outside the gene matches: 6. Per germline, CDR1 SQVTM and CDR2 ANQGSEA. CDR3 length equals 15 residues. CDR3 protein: CSVYPGQGLNTEAFF. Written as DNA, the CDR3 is TGCAGCGTTTACCCGGGACAGGGGCTGAACACTGAAGCTTTCTTT.

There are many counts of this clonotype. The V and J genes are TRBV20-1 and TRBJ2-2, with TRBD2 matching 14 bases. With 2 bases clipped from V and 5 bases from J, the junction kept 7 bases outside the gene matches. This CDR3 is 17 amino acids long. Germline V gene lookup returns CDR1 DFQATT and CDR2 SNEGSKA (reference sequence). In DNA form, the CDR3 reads TGCAGTGCTAGATCATGGACTAGCGGGGGGTTTACCGGGGAGCTGTTTTTT. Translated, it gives CSARSWTSGGFTGELFF.

The CDR3 is CASSRTGVNTEAFF. The CDR3 region has the DNA TGTGCCAGTAGTAGGACAGGGGTGAACACTGAAGCTTTCTTT. The rearrangement links TRBV19 to TRBJ1-1, with 9 bases matching TRBD1. Trimming at V came to 4 bases and at J to 0 bases, leaving 0 bases not matched to a gene. The CDR3 covers 14 residues. Per the germline V gene, CDR1 is LNHDA and CDR2 is SQIVND (reference sequence).

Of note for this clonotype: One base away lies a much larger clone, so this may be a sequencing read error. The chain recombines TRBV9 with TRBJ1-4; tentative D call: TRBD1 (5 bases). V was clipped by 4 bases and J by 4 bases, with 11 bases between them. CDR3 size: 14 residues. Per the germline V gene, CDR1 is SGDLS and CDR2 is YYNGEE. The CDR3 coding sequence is TGTGCCAGCAGCATAGGGGCAGGTAATGAAAAACTGTTTTTT. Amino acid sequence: CASSIGAGNEKLFF.

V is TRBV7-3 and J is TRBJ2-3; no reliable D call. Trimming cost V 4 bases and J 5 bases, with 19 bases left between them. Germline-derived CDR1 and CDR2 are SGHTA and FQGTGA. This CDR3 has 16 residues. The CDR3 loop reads CASSSNGAGSGDTQYF. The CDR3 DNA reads TGTGCCAGCAGCTCAAACGGTGCTGGTTCGGGAGATACGCAGTATTTT.

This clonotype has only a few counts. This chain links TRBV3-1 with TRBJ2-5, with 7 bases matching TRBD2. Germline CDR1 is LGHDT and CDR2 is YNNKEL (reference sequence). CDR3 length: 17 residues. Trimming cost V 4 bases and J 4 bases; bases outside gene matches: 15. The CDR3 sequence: CASSLPYGRPQGETQYF. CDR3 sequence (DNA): TGTGCCAGCAGCCTGCCATACGGGAGGCCCCAGGGAGAGACCCAGTACTTC.

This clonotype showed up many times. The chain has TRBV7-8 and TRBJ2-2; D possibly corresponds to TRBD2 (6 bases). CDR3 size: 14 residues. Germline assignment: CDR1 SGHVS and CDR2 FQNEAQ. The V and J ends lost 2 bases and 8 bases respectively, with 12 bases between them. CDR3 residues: CASSLRRDRGELFF. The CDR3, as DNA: TGTGCCAGCAGCTTAAGGCGGGATAGAGGGGAGCTGTTTTTT.